This T cell receptor beta chain was documented in a study of shared clonotypes between healthy human individuals. Findings of the study overall: Depth of sequencing was expected to influence donor clonotype sharing.

There are 16 residues in the CDR3. CDR1 is SGDLS, CDR2 YYNGEE, per germline. With 0 bases clipped from V and 2 bases from J, the junction kept 5 bases outside the gene matches. It was across several immunoSEQ plates that each subset's genomic DNA was evenly split. In replicate PCRs of sorted subsets, approximately 200 ng DNA, approximately 30,000 T cell genomes, was used. Here immunoSEQ multiplex PCR was the method, and the copy in TCRdb shows in-frame clones only, minus some. Altogether roughly 1,800,000 clones are present, approximately 95% being singletons, with the ten largest covering 1.2%. CD45RO-negative cells were positively selected for CCR7, leaving out terminally differentiated effector memory CD45RA+ cells. Everyone who donated was a Caucasian adult who lived in Nashville, Tennessee. Comments on this clone: Its specificity is unknown.

This chain joins TRBV9 and TRBJ2-3; 8 bases are a match to TRBD2. This receptor was taken from a man aged 18-30 years in good health. Sequencing was performed on naive CD8+ T cells sorted from blood. The chain's CDR3 is CASSVALGLATDTQYF. The CDR3 region has the DNA TGTGCCAGCAGCGTAGCTTTAGGACTAGCCACAGATACGCAGTATTTT.